One and the same sample provided the 19 T cell receptor beta chains below, sequenced in a study of CD8 T cells in Susac syndrome. When the RNA was reverse transcribed, random hexamers were used with an input of about 0.5 to 1 ug. TCRdb ran MiXCR on the immunoSEQ multiplex PCR reads and lists one entry per CDR3 protein. The table shows over 100,000 distinct CDR3 sequences, with about 94% occurring only once. The specimen sequenced was CD8+ T cells from PBMCs. These receptors were collected from a human donor with Susac syndrome.

This clonotype was recorded once. This chain uses TRBV4-1 with TRBJ1-5; unclear D gene. Germline values: CDR1 MGHRA, CDR2 YSYEKL. The CDR3 length is 13 residues. V was cut by 10 bases and J by 2 bases, with 12 bases left in between. CDR3 sequence (DNA): TGCGCCACCGCTGTTGGAGGCAATCAGCCCCAGCATTTT. Its protein product is CATAVGGNQPQHF.

The chain links TRBV14 to TRBJ2-1, with 11 bases that match TRBD2. The V gene end was trimmed by 1 base and the J gene end by 4 bases; junction bases not matched to a gene: 3. CDR1 SGHDN and CDR2 FVKESK come from the germline V gene. CDR3 length: 16 residues. CDR3 residues: CASSQVAGGRYNEQFF. CDR3 DNA sequence: TGTGCCAGCAGCCAAGTAGCGGGGGGGCGATACAATGAGCAGTTCTTC. The whole variable domain, filled in from reference TRBV14 and TRBJ2-1, reads EAGVTQFPSHSVIEKGQTVTLRCDPISGHDNLYWYRRVMGKEIKFLLHFVKESKQDESGMPNNRFLAERTGGTYSTLKVQPAELEDSGVYFCASSQVAGGRYNEQFFGPGTRLTVL.

This clonotype was seen only once. This chain links TRBV2 with TRBJ1-5; D is perhaps TRBD1 (5 bases). Germline V lookup: CDR1 SNHLY, CDR2 FYNNEI. The V gene lost 6 bases and the J gene lost 6 bases, with 9 bases spanning the gap. CDR3 length: 12 residues. The CDR3 spells CASRTGGQPQHF. The CDR3 coding sequence is TGTGCCAGCAGGACGGGGGGTCAGCCCCAGCATTTT.

The chain couples TRBV6-5 to TRBJ2-4; perhaps TRBD1 as D (6 bases). Germline CDR1 MNHEY, CDR2 SVGAGI. V was clipped by 2 bases and J by 5 bases, with 7 bases between them. The CDR3 runs to 13 residues. CDR3 sequence: CASSYKGENIQYF. DNA for the CDR3: TGTGCCAGCAGTTACAAGGGGGAAAACATTCAGTACTTC.

V and J are TRBV14 and TRBJ2-1; D is undetermined. Between the trimmed V and J ends, which lost 4 bases and 6 bases, there was a span of 7 bases. Germline assignment: CDR1 SGHDN and CDR2 FVKESK. The CDR3 has 12 residues. CDR3 loop: CASSPHSNEQFF. CDR3 bases: TGTGCCAGCAGCCCCCACTCCAATGAGCAGTTCTTC.

V usage is TRBV9 and J usage is TRBJ1-5; D is possibly TRBD1 (5 bases). The CDR3 runs to 13 residues. CDR1 and CDR2 (germline): SGDLS, YYNGEE. Between the trimmed V and J ends, which lost 2 bases and 7 bases, there was a span of 10 bases. The CDR3 is CASSVWEGQPQHF. DNA of the CDR3: TGTGCCAGCAGCGTGTGGGAGGGGCAGCCCCAGCATTTT.

This clonotype was seen a single time. The chain is built from TRBV10-3 and TRBJ1-2; TRBD1 agrees at 7 bases. This CDR3 has 12 amino acids. CDR1 ENHRY and CDR2 SYGVKD come from the germline V gene. Losses at the gene ends were 8 bases for V and 7 bases for J; bases not matched to a gene: 7. The CDR3 is CAIGAGGPGYTF. The CDR3 nucleotides read TGTGCCATCGGCGCAGGGGGTCCTGGCTACACCTTC.

This clonotype was observed a single time. The chain links TRBV7-6 to TRBJ1-1; D unclear. Trimming left V 3 bases short and J 0 bases short, with 14 bases between. From germline, CDR1 is SGHVS and CDR2 FNYEAQ. This CDR3 has 16 residues. Here the CDR3 reads CASSFGSGSMNTEAFF. The CDR3, as DNA: TGTGCCAGCAGCTTCGGGTCGGGAAGTATGAACACTGAAGCTTTCTTT.

This chain connects TRBV6-6 to TRBJ2-3; 12 nucleotides align to TRBD2. The V and J ends lost 6 bases and 6 bases, in that order; junction bases with no gene match: 10. This CDR3 is built from 16 residues. Per germline, CDR1 MNHNY and CDR2 SVGAGI (reference sequence). The CDR3 sequence: CASSPPGLAGTDTQYF. CDR3 coding DNA: TGTGCCAGCAGCCCACCCGGACTAGCGGGGACGGATACGCAGTATTTT.

The genes are TRBV6-5 and TRBJ2-7; 10 positions agree with TRBD2. Germline-derived CDR1 and CDR2 are MNHEY and SVGAGI. The junction had 13 bases not matched to a gene; V was cut back by 2 bases and J by 3 bases. This CDR3 has 18 amino acids. The CDR3: CASSYETSGPPFFYEQYF. CDR3 sequence (DNA): TGTGCCAGCAGTTACGAGACTAGCGGGCCTCCTTTTTTCTACGAGCAGTACTTC.

Only a few counts were recorded for this clonotype. This chain joins TRBV12-3 or TRBV12-4 and TRBJ1-1, with unresolved D. CDR3 length: 13 amino acids. Trimming shortened V by 1 base and J by 0 bases, and 3 bases separated the two germline ends. CDR3 DNA: TGTGCCAGCAGTTTAGAAGTGAACACTGAAGCTTTCTTT. This gives the protein CASSLEVNTEAFF.

V is TRBV12-3 or TRBV12-4 and J is TRBJ1-2; no clear D. With 8 bases removed from V and 3 bases from J, the gap between germline ends came to 22 bases. The CDR3 has 16 residues. CDR3 sequence reads: CASLNTDPPVDYGYTF. The CDR3 DNA follows: TGTGCCAGCCTTAACACTGACCCGCCGGTCGACTATGGCTACACCTTC.

J is TRBJ2-7 and V is TRBV4-3, with 8 bases matching TRBD2. The V segment lost 0 bases and the J segment 4 bases; nucleotides outside the gene matches: 11. Per germline, CDR1 LGHNA and CDR2 YSLEER. The CDR3 covers 17 residues. CDR3 region: CASSQDPRRGAGYEQYF. For the CDR3, the DNA is TGCGCCAGCAGCCAAGATCCACGGCGGGGGGCCGGATACGAGCAGTACTTC.

This clonotype was seen once. The rearrangement joins TRBV19 to TRBJ2-5; TRBD2 matches at 7 bases. CDR3 length: 12 residues. In germline, CDR1 is LNHDA, CDR2 SQIVND (reference sequence). Trimming removed 9 bases from V and 3 bases from J; junction bases left unmatched: 4. As DNA, the CDR3 is TGTGCCAGCAGGGACTACGAAGAGACCCAGTACTTC. Translated: CASRDYEETQYF.

V is TRBV29-1 and J is TRBJ2-7, with 9 bases matching TRBD1. CDR1 and CDR2 from the germline V gene are SQVTM and ANQGSEA. Trimming removed 7 bases from V and 6 bases from J; junction bases left unmatched: 7. This CDR3 has 12 residues. This chain's CDR3 is CSATTGGLEQYF. CDR3 nucleotides: TGCAGCGCCACCACAGGGGGCCTCGAGCAGTACTTC.

The V call is TRBV20-1, the J call TRBJ2-7, with 7 positions matching TRBD2. Germline trimming cut 0 bases from V and 2 bases from J; bases unmatched to any gene: 7. The CDR3 covers 15 residues. The germline V gene encodes CDR1 DFQATT and CDR2 SNEGSKA (reference sequence). The CDR3 DNA sequence: TGCAGTGCTAGAGATTTCCAGCGGGGTACCTACGAGCAGTACTTC. Its protein is CSARDFQRGTYEQYF.

The count of this clonotype is one. The chain uses TRBV9 and TRBJ2-1, with TRBD2 matching 11 bases. The trim removed 4 bases at V and 4 bases at J, leaving 7 bases unmatched. CDR3 length equals 16 residues. Per germline, CDR1 SGDLS and CDR2 YYNGEE. DNA for the CDR3: TGTGCCAGCAGCCCTGCAGGGACTAGCGGTTACAATGAGCAGTTCTTC. Translating gives CASSPAGTSGYNEQFF.

This CDR3 is CASSEGDIFLYNEQFF. The CDR3 DNA sequence: TGTGCCAGCAGCGAAGGGGACATCTTCCTCTACAATGAGCAGTTCTTC. The rearrangement joins TRBV9 to TRBJ2-1; D might be TRBD1 (6 bases). The germline gives CDR1 SGDLS, CDR2 YYNGEE. The CDR3 covers 16 residues. V lost 3 bases to trimming and J lost 3 bases, with 16 bases between them.

This chain connects TRBV15 to TRBJ2-7; tentatively, D is TRBD1 (5 bases). Trimming removed 2 bases at V and 2 bases at J, with 10 bases between. From germline, CDR1 is LNHNV and CDR2 YYDKDF (reference sequence). The CDR3 is 14 residues long. The CDR3 loop reads CATSRYDRAYEQYF. Written as DNA, the CDR3 is TGTGCCACCAGCAGATACGACAGAGCCTACGAGCAGTACTTC.